This T cell receptor (beta chain) was obtained from a study of blood T cell repertoires in COVID-19. Study information: Acute-phase and convalescent COVID-19 samples originated in the United States, Italy and Spain. In each case, the material was cDNA or gDNA derived from T cells, B-cell-depleted T cells, or PBMCs.

Original data processing: Amplification of reference gene primers was used by the study to estimate nucleated cell counts. Sequencing was performed with immunoSEQ multiplex PCR; in TCRdb, only in-frame clones are kept and a portion is missing. V, J and clone size are those of that table, while D and trimming were read from the DNA. The repertoire holds 150,000 or so clones, approximately 90% seen once, with around 1.3% in the top ten. The clonotype comes from a woman in her 30s with acute COVID-19. Sequencing was performed on PBMCs or T cells enriched from blood (not recorded which).

The CDR3 spells CAISNSEYSYEQYF. The CDR3 DNA follows: TGTGCCATCAGTAATAGCGAATACTCCTACGAGCAGTACTTC. The genes are TRBV10-3 and TRBJ2-7; TRBD2 might be the D (5 bases). The ends were cut back, 5 bases at V and 0 bases at J, with 11 bases in the middle. The germline V gene has CDR1 ENHRY and CDR2 SYGVKD. The CDR3 contains 14 residues.